The 14 T cell receptor beta chains in this list originate from one sample, sequenced in a study of shared clonotypes between healthy human individuals. TCRdb keeps only in-frame clones here, not all; method: immunoSEQ multiplex PCR. The table shows some 2,000,000 clones, with nearly 97% occurring only once. Sequencing input: naive CD4+ T cells sorted from blood. Subset reported: CD45RA+ positively selected. Receptors were obtained from a man between 18 and 29 years old in good health.

This rearrangement joins TRBV13 to TRBJ1-2; 10 bases match TRBD1. The CDR3 sequence is 17 residues long. Germline assignment: CDR1 PRHDT and CDR2 FYEKMQ (reference sequence). With V trimmed by 3 bases and J by 4 bases, 11 bases remained unmatched. As DNA, the CDR3 is TGTGCCAGCAGCTTCCGGGGACAGGGGAAGGAAGTCTATGGCTACACCTTC. Translation: CASSFRGQGKEVYGYTF. Full variable domain (rest looked up from reference TRBV13 and TRBJ1-2): AAGVIQSPRHLIKEKRETATLKCYPIPRHDTVYWYQQGPGQDPQFLISFYEKMQSDKGSIPDRFSAQQFSDYHSELNMSSLELGDSALYFCASSFRGQGKEVYGYTFGSGTRLTVV.

V is TRBV4-1 and J is TRBJ1-5; D remains ambiguous. The germline gives CDR1 MGHRA, CDR2 YSYEKL. CDR3 length: 15 amino acids. Trimming cost V 3 bases and J 0 bases, with 9 bases left between them. CDR3 DNA sequence: TGCGCCAGCAGCCAGTCGGAGAATAGCAATCAGCCCCAGCATTTT. Encoded protein: CASSQSENSNQPQHF.

The J gene is TRBJ1-5, the V gene TRBV4-3; D is ambiguous. The CDR3 totals 14 residues. V was pared by 0 bases and J by 6 bases, with 9 bases between. The germline CDR1 and CDR2 sequences are LGHNA and YSLEER. CDR3 in DNA: TGCGCCAGCAGCCAAGATTTGGGGTTTCAGCCCCAGCATTTT. Encoded protein: CASSQDLGFQPQHF.

Points on this clone: Different DNA sequences within this sample yield the same CDR3. The chain uses TRBV10-1 and TRBJ2-3, with 10 bases identical to TRBD2. Germline-derived CDR1 and CDR2 are WNHNN and SYGVQD (reference sequence). Losses at the gene ends were 0 bases for V and 6 bases for J; bases not matched to a gene: 0. This CDR3 contains 14 residues. As DNA, the CDR3 is TGCGCCAGCAGTGAGTCTAGCGGGAGGGATACGCAGTATTTT. This sequence encodes CASSESSGRDTQYF.

Of note for this clone: Other nucleotide sequences from this sample produce the same CDR3. CDR3: CASSGRSEQYF. CDR3 nucleotide sequence: TGTGCCAGCAGCGGCAGGAGCGAGCAGTACTTC. The V call is TRBV2, the J call TRBJ2-7, with no clear D. Germline V gene data show CDR1 as SNHLY and CDR2 as FYNNEI. This CDR3 has 11 amino acids. Trimming took 6 bases from V and 6 from J, leaving 9 bases between them.

The chain links TRBV7-9 to TRBJ1-5; no clear D. V lost 1 base, J lost 1 base, and 14 bases lay in between. CDR3 length equals 17 residues. Germline CDR1 reads SEHNR; CDR2 reads FQNEAQ (reference sequence). For the CDR3, the DNA is TGTGCCAGCAGCTTAGGGGGTTCTTGGGAAAGCAATCAGCCCCAGCATTTT. Its protein product is CASSLGGSWESNQPQHF.

The chain joins TRBV6-5 to TRBJ2-7; TRBD1 matches at 7 bases. The V gene end was trimmed by 6 bases and the J gene end by 0 bases; junction bases not matched to a gene: 5. CDR3 size: 14 residues. Germline assignment: CDR1 MNHEY and CDR2 SVGAGI. CDR3 DNA sequence: TGTGCCAGCAGAGACACAGGGGACTCCTACGAGCAGTACTTC. Translation gives CASRDTGDSYEQYF.

The chain uses TRBV19 and TRBJ2-1, with 7 bases that match TRBD1. V shed 5 bases and J 6 bases; nucleotides not matched to a gene: 13. The V gene's germline CDR1 is LNHDA and CDR2 SQIVND (reference sequence). This CDR3 spans 16 amino acids. CDR3 in DNA: TGTGCCAGTAGTCCCGAACAGGGGTTTAGGGGCAATGAGCAGTTCTTC. This sequence encodes CASSPEQGFRGNEQFF. Full variable domain (outside the CDR3, taken from reference TRBV19 and TRBJ2-1): DGGITQSPKYLFRKEGQNVTLSCEQNLNHDAMYWYRQDPGQGLRLIYYSQIVNDFQKGDIAEGYSVSREKKESFPLTVTSAQKNPTAFYLCASSPEQGFRGNEQFFGPGTRLTVL.

The rearrangement joins TRBV5-1 to TRBJ1-2; D gene ambiguous. The CDR3 has 14 amino acids. The V end was cut by 6 bases, the J end by 8 bases, with 20 bases between. From germline, CDR1 is SGHRS and CDR2 YFSETQ. The CDR3 spells CASTQTDGYEGYTF. For the CDR3, the DNA is TGCGCCAGCACCCAGACCGACGGGTATGAAGGCTACACCTTC.

The chain uses TRBV5-8 and TRBJ2-7; D unclear. The germline V gene encodes CDR1 SGHTS and CDR2 YDEGEE. The CDR3 totals 11 residues. V dropped 2 bases and J dropped 6 bases, with 6 bases sitting between them. The DNA for the CDR3 is TGTGCCAGCAGCTTCCTACCCGAGCAGTACTTC. This translates into CASSFLPEQYF.

The chain has TRBV5-1 and TRBJ1-1; TRBD1 matches at 9 bases. CDR3 length: 15 residues. V was clipped by 4 bases and J by 5 bases; unmatched bases: 9. Per the germline V gene, CDR1 is SGHRS and CDR2 is YFSETQ. CDR3 loop: CASSDHRGLGTEAFF. CDR3 DNA: TGCGCCAGCAGCGATCACAGGGGGCTGGGGACTGAAGCTTTCTTT.

The chain links TRBV7-9 to TRBJ1-4, with 8 bases identical to TRBD1. CDR1 and CDR2 from the germline V gene are SEHNR and FQNEAQ (reference sequence). V was clipped by 5 bases and J by 15 bases; unmatched bases: 8. CDR3 size: 12 residues. For the CDR3, the DNA is TGTGCCAGCAGCCCGATAGGACAGGGAGTGTTTTTT. Translating gives CASSPIGQGVFF.

The chain links TRBV9 to TRBJ2-2; 10 bases are shared with TRBD2. V dropped 0 bases and J dropped 4; count of bases not matched to a gene: 9. Germline CDR1 reads SGDLS; CDR2 reads YYNGEE. This CDR3 contains 18 residues. CDR3 nucleotides: TGTGCCAGCAGCGTAGCTCGGCTAGCGGGGGCCTCCACCGGGGAGCTGTTTTTT. It specifies CASSVARLAGASTGELFF.

The chain joins TRBV5-1 to TRBJ2-1, with D perhaps matching TRBD1 or TRBD2 (5 bases each). The germline gives CDR1 SGHRS, CDR2 YFSETQ. Trimming cost V 4 bases and J 8 bases, with 19 bases left between them. CDR3 length: 15 residues. The CDR3 loop is CASSHRDELGDEQFF. Here the CDR3 DNA reads TGCGCCAGCAGCCATCGGGACGAACTTGGAGATGAGCAGTTCTTC.